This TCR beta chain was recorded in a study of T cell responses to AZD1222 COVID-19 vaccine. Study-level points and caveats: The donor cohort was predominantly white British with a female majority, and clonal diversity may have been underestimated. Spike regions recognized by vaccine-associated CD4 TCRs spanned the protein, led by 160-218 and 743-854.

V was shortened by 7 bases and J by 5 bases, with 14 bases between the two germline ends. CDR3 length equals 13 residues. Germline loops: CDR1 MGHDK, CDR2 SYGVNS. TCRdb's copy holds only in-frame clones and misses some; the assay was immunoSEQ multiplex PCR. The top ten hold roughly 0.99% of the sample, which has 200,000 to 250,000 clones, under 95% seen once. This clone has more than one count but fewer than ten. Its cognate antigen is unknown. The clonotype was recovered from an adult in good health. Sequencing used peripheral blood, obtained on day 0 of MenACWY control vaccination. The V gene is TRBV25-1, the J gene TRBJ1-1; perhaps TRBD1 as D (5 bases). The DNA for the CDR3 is TGTGCCAGCACCGGAATCGAGGGGACTGAAGCTTTCTTT. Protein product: CASTGIEGTEAFF.